Only a few counts were recorded for the clone carrying this TCR beta chain. What it binds is unknown. The germline V gene encodes CDR1 LNHDA and CDR2 SQIVND (reference sequence). The V end lost 7 bases, the J end lost 0 bases, and 16 bases lay between the germline ends. CDR3 length: 16 amino acids. These data are taken from a study of regulatory T cells in long-lasting Graves disease. Study-level background: Antithyroid drugs had been taken by newly diagnosed Graves' patients for under 3 months. The study's findings and limits: No thyroid tissue was studied; the work used peripheral blood only.

Described time point: newly diagnosed GD, antithyroid drugs for less than 3 months. RNA from PBMCs was the source of the TCR library. HTBI primers from iRepertoire and Arm-PCR of CDR3 regions yielded the TCR beta libraries. TCRdb reprocessed the multiplex PCR reads via MiXCR and lists one record per CDR3 protein. Of 400,000 to 500,000 distinct CDR3 sequences in the sample, 12% to 15% were seen once. This sample was shared with a second study, whose subject was T cells in Graves' hyperthyroidism and ophthalmopathy. Turning to that study: Also found in blood were most expanded thyroid clonotypes above 0.001.

This TCR derives from a woman between 45 and 65 years old with Graves disease. The chain couples TRBV19 to TRBJ1-5; no firm D call. The sequencing here drew on peripheral blood mononuclear cells (PBMCs), taken at new diagnosis, from a patient treated with antithyroid drugs. CDR3 residues: CASTQWTPASNQPQHF. CDR3 DNA sequence: TGTGCCAGTACCCAATGGACCCCCGCTAGCAATCAGCCCCAGCATTTT.